This TCR beta chain emerged from a study of blood T cell repertoires in COVID-19. Profiling relied on immunoSEQ multiplex PCR, and the TCRdb table lists in-frame clones only, not all of them. The sample has about 410,000 clones, approximately 90% seen once. Trimming removed 5 bases from V and 0 bases from J, with 14 bases in between. The CDR3 loop spans 16 amino acids. Germline assignment: CDR1 MGHRA and CDR2 YSYEKL. The receptor was isolated from a woman in her 30s with active or convalescent COVID-19. Sequencing was performed on peripheral blood. The genes are TRBV4-1 and TRBJ1-3; D may be TRBD1 (5 bases). For the CDR3, the DNA is TGCGCCAGCAGCACTGGGGCCGGGGGCTCTGGAAACACCATATATTTT. Translated: CASSTGAGGSGNTIYF.